What follows describes a single T cell receptor (beta chain). The germline CDR1 and CDR2 sequences are SGHAT and FQNNGV. Deletions cut 1 base from V and 5 bases from J, with 14 bases between. The length of the CDR3 is 15 residues. TCRdb recomputed calls from the PCR reads with MiXCR, one row per CDR3 protein. The data hold approximately 3,000 distinct CDR3 sequences, with more than 35% observed a single time. The data were taken from a study of CD4 and CD8 cells across lung adenocarcinoma regions. Specimen: CD8+ T cells from the center of a lung tumor. The receptor was isolated from a male donor with lung adenocarcinoma. The CD4 and CD8 labels of this study may be unreliable. The chain carries TRBV11-2 and TRBJ2-5, with TRBD1 as a possible D gene (6 bases). The CDR3 DNA sequence: TGTGCCAGCAGCTTAGTACAGGGAATAATGGAGACCCAGTACTTC. Translated, it gives CASSLVQGIMETQYF.